Listed here are 28 T cell receptor beta chains from one sample, sequenced in a study of neurological immune-mediated disorders. In TCRdb, the 5' RACE reads were re-called with MiXCR into one record per CDR3 protein. The table shows tens of thousands of distinct CDR3 sequences, with roughly 3.7% occurring only once. Source material: PBMCs. The source is a man in his fifties with multiple sclerosis.

The chain is built from TRBV7-9 and TRBJ1-1, with 8 bases identical to TRBD1. Germline CDR1 SEHNR, CDR2 FQNEAQ (reference sequence). The CDR3 consists of 14 residues. The junction had 6 bases not matched to a gene; V was cut back by 5 bases and J by 4 bases. In nucleotides, the CDR3 is TGTGCCAGCAGCCTTGACAGGGGATCCACTGAAGCTTTCTTT. Amino acid sequence: CASSLDRGSTEAFF.

This clonotype was seen many times. V is TRBV5-1 and J is TRBJ2-3, with 8 bases identical to TRBD1. CDR3 length: 15 amino acids. V trimming: 5 bases; J trimming: 3 bases; junction bases outside the gene matches: 8. Germline CDR1 and CDR2: SGHRS and YFSETQ. The chain's CDR3 is CASSPGQGGTDTQYF. CDR3 coding DNA: TGCGCCAGCAGTCCTGGACAGGGCGGGACAGATACGCAGTATTTT.

This clonotype was counted ten times or more. The V gene is TRBV5-6, the J gene TRBJ2-1, with 9 nucleotides matching TRBD1. Trimming took 0 bases from V and 4 from J; bases not matched to a gene: 2. The CDR3 has 15 residues. The germline V gene encodes CDR1 SGHDT and CDR2 YYEEEE. The CDR3 DNA is TGTGCCAGCAGCTTGGGACAGGGGGGGTACAATGAGCAGTTCTTC. This translates into CASSLGQGGYNEQFF.

This clonotype was detected ten times or more. This sequence joins TRBV12-3 or TRBV12-4 and TRBJ1-1; no clear D. The CDR3 loop spans 13 amino acids. Trimming removed 6 bases at V and 4 bases at J, with 12 bases between. CDR3 coding DNA: TGTGCCAGCAGCGAAACTGACCTCACTGAAGCTTTCTTT. Translation: CASSETDLTEAFF.

This clonotype has at least ten counts. The gene calls are TRBV5-1 and TRBJ1-6; D not certain. The germline gives CDR1 SGHRS, CDR2 YFSETQ. Trimming cost V 6 bases and J 7 bases, with 11 bases left between them. The CDR3 covers 13 residues. The CDR3 region has the DNA TGCGCCAGCAAGGTAGAGGTGAATTCACCCCTCCACTTT. As protein: CASKVEVNSPLHF. The full variable domain, completed using reference TRBV5-1 and TRBJ1-6, is KAGVTQTPRYLIKTRGQQVTLSCSPISGHRSVSWYQQTPGQGLQFLFEYFSETQRNKGNFPGRFSGRQFSNSRSEMNVSTLELGDSALYLCASKVEVNSPLHFGNGTRLTVT.

This clonotype was observed many times. The genes are TRBV20-1 and TRBJ2-7, with TRBD1 matching over 10 bases. Germline CDR1 and CDR2: DFQATT and SNEGSKA (reference sequence). V dropped 3 bases and J dropped 3; count of bases not matched to a gene: 8. The CDR3 is 15 amino acids. The CDR3 protein is CSASLGQGIFYEQYF. The DNA for the CDR3 is TGCAGTGCTAGCTTGGGACAGGGGATTTTCTACGAGCAGTACTTC.

This clonotype was counted between two and nine times. The gene calls are TRBV29-1 and TRBJ1-2; D is undetermined. The germline V gene has CDR1 SQVTM and CDR2 ANQGSEA. The CDR3 sequence is 13 residues long. Trimming left V 5 bases short and J 4 bases short, with 14 bases between. CDR3 loop: CSVSEGSFYGYTF. As DNA, the CDR3 is TGCAGCGTTAGTGAGGGATCCTTCTATGGCTACACCTTC.

The chain combines TRBV20-1 with TRBJ2-4; no reliable D call. The CDR3 runs to 12 residues. Trimming removed 5 bases at V and 0 bases at J, with 5 bases between. Germline V gene lookup returns CDR1 DFQATT and CDR2 SNEGSKA (reference sequence). For the CDR3, the DNA is TGCAGTGCTGAGAGAGCCAAAAACATTCAGTACTTC. It specifies CSAERAKNIQYF.

This clonotype was observed a few times. It may be a read error: a sequence one base away is much more abundant. The rearrangement joins TRBV9 to TRBJ2-3; D ambiguous. From germline, CDR1 is SGDLS and CDR2 YYNGEE. This CDR3 comprises 11 residues. Deletions cut 5 bases from V and 3 bases from J, with 4 bases between. Written as DNA, the CDR3 is TGTGCCAGCAGAAGAACAGATACGCAGTATTTT. It codes for CASRRTDTQYF.

This clonotype was observed at least ten times. V and J are TRBV6-6 and TRBJ2-3; D is perhaps TRBD2 (7 bases). CDR1 and CDR2 from the germline V gene are MNHNY and SVGAGI (reference sequence). V gave up 8 bases and J gave up 4 bases, with 19 bases separating them. The CDR3 sequence is 15 residues long. The chain's CDR3 is CASASGGPSADTQYF. For the CDR3, the DNA is TGTGCCAGCGCATCCGGGGGGCCTTCGGCAGATACGCAGTATTTT.

This clonotype was observed many times. V and J are TRBV4-3 and TRBJ2-1, with 9 bases matching TRBD1. The CDR3 is 15 residues long. Germline values: CDR1 LGHNA, CDR2 YSLEER. Unmatched junction bases numbered 9, after V lost 4 bases and J lost 8 bases. Here the CDR3 reads CASSREGQGIYEQFF. The CDR3 DNA follows: TGCGCCAGCAGCCGGGAGGGACAGGGTATCTATGAGCAGTTCTTC.

This clonotype came up many times. V usage is TRBV4-3 and J usage is TRBJ2-3; D is ambiguous. From germline, CDR1 is LGHNA and CDR2 YSLEER. CDR3 length equals 13 residues. Trimming stripped 3 bases from V and 2 bases from J, with 6 bases between. CDR3 loop: CASSQDHTDTQYF. The CDR3 nucleotides read TGCGCCAGCAGCCAGGACCACACAGATACGCAGTATTTT.

This clonotype was observed at least ten times. This chain uses TRBV6-5 with TRBJ1-3, with D maybe TRBD1 (5 bases). The V gene's germline CDR1 is MNHEY and CDR2 SVGAGI. This CDR3 has 16 amino acids. The ends were cut back, 0 bases at V and 3 bases at J, with 12 bases in the middle. The CDR3 DNA sequence: TGTGCCAGCAGTTACTCGATCTTCACAGGTGGAAACACCATATATTTT. Protein sequence: CASSYSIFTGGNTIYF.

This clonotype was detected many times. The chain employs TRBV20-1 and TRBJ1-2, with D possibly TRBD1 on 6 matching bases. The CDR3 is 13 amino acids. Germline V gives CDR1 DFQATT, CDR2 SNEGSKA (reference sequence). V gave up 6 bases and J gave up 1 base, with 12 bases separating them. The CDR3 loop reads CSAGGAVNYGYTF. As DNA, the CDR3 is TGCAGTGCCGGGGGGGCGGTTAACTATGGCTACACCTTC.

This clonotype was seen repeatedly, ten times or more. The CDR3, as DNA: TGTGCCAGCAGCTTGGAACCAATCTATGGCTACACCTTC. It translates to CASSLEPIYGYTF. The chain is built from TRBV5-5 and TRBJ1-2; D remains ambiguous. V lost 0 bases to trimming and J lost 4 bases, with 7 bases between them. The CDR3 consists of 13 residues. Germline values: CDR1 SGHKS, CDR2 YYEKEE (reference sequence).

At least ten counts were recorded for this clonotype. This chain uses TRBV20-1 with TRBJ2-5; D possibly corresponds to TRBD2 (6 bases). CDR3 length: 14 residues. The V end was cut by 6 bases, the J end by 4 bases, with 18 bases between. Germline CDR1 is DFQATT and CDR2 is SNEGSKA (reference sequence). The CDR3 protein is CSAPLRGSVETQYF. The DNA of the CDR3 is TGCAGTGCCCCGCTGCGGGGTTCGGTAGAGACCCAGTACTTC.

In its sample, this clonotype was seen many times. The chain employs TRBV20-1 and TRBJ2-3; either TRBD1 or TRBD2 may fit D (5 bases each). With 3 bases removed from V and 0 bases from J, the gap between germline ends came to 13 bases. From germline, CDR1 is DFQATT and CDR2 SNEGSKA (reference sequence). The CDR3 is made up of 15 amino acids. Written as DNA, the CDR3 is TGCAGTGCTAGGGACCCGGGACGGAGCACAGATACGCAGTATTTT. Amino acids: CSARDPGRSTDTQYF.

With regard to this clonotype: A much bigger clone sits one base away, suggesting this may be a read error. CDR3 region: CASSLNRGRNTGAFF. In DNA, the CDR3 is TGTGCCAGCAGCTTAAACAGGGGCAGGAACACTGGAGCTTTCTTT. The chain uses TRBV7-8 and TRBJ1-1, with 7 nucleotides matching TRBD1. CDR3 length equals 15 residues. The germline CDR1 and CDR2 sequences are SGHVS and FQNEAQ.

This clonotype has a count of ten or more. This rearrangement joins TRBV5-6 to TRBJ1-1; 10 nucleotides agree with TRBD1. The germline V gene encodes CDR1 SGHDT and CDR2 YYEEEE. The CDR3 runs to 15 residues. The V segment lost 6 bases and the J segment 8 bases; nucleotides outside the gene matches: 13. The CDR3 nucleotides read TGTGCCAGCATGCTGCCCGGGACAGGGGACTCAGAAGCTTTCTTT. Amino acids: CASMLPGTGDSEAFF.

Concerning this clonotype: This could be a read error, since a much larger clone is one nucleotide away. This chain joins TRBV12-3 or TRBV12-4 and TRBJ2-1; D may be TRBD2 (5 bases). The CDR3 is made up of 14 amino acids. V was pared by 7 bases and J by 6 bases, with 16 bases between. In DNA form, the CDR3 reads TGTGCCAGCATCCTCGGGGAATTAGGCAATGAGCAGTTCTTC. Protein: CASILGELGNEQFF.

This clonotype came up many times. The gene calls are TRBV12-3 or TRBV12-4 and TRBJ2-2, with 7 nucleotides matching TRBD1. This CDR3 contains 15 residues. J gave up 2 bases and V 7 bases, and 7 bases lay outside the gene matches. CDR3 in DNA: TGTGCCAGCACCCCGGGACAGCTTAACACCGGGGAGCTGTTTTTT. Protein: CASTPGQLNTGELFF.

This clonotype was found many times. The chain employs TRBV4-1 and TRBJ2-3, with D possibly matching TRBD2 (5 bases). This CDR3 is 18 amino acids long. Germline V gives CDR1 MGHRA, CDR2 YSYEKL. V lost 3 bases and J 4 bases, leaving 23 bases between the germline ends. The CDR3 nucleotides are TGCGCCAGCAGCCACGGCAGAACGGGGAAGCCCGGTGCAGATACGCAGTATTTT. Residues: CASSHGRTGKPGADTQYF.

This clonotype was seen at least ten times. The gene calls are TRBV7-2 and TRBJ2-2; 7 bases align to TRBD1. The CDR3 sequence is 13 residues long. V lost 5 bases to trimming and J lost 9 bases; unmatched junction nucleotides: 6. Germline values: CDR1 SGHTA, CDR2 FQGNSA. The CDR3 protein is CASSAQGFRELFF. Written as DNA, the CDR3 is TGTGCCAGCAGCGCACAGGGGTTCAGGGAGCTGTTTTTT.

This clonotype was seen repeatedly, ten times or more. The chain uses TRBV5-1 and TRBJ1-5; maybe TRBD1 (6 bases). The V end lost 4 bases, the J end lost 2 bases, and 16 bases lay between the germline ends. Germline V gene sequence: CDR1 SGHRS, CDR2 YFSETQ. The CDR3 consists of 16 residues. This chain's CDR3 is CASSQIHRACNQPQHF. In DNA, the CDR3 is TGCGCCAGCAGCCAGATTCACAGGGCTTGCAATCAGCCCCAGCATTTT.

This clonotype occurred many times. The genes are TRBV7-8 and TRBJ2-6, with D perhaps matching TRBD1 (5 bases). The germline V and J ends were trimmed by 2 bases and 0 bases, with 11 bases remaining between them. Germline V gives CDR1 SGHVS, CDR2 FQNEAQ. The CDR3 is made up of 17 amino acids. The CDR3 region is CASSLRGRFSGANVLTF. In DNA form, the CDR3 reads TGTGCCAGCAGCTTAAGGGGCAGATTCTCTGGGGCCAACGTCCTGACTTTC. Drawing the rest from reference TRBV7-8 and TRBJ2-6, the complete variable domain is GAGVSQSPRYKVAKRGQDVALRCDPISGHVSLFWYQQALGQGPEFLTYFQNEAQLDKSGLPSDRFFAERPEGSVSTLKIQRTQQEDSAVYLCASSLRGRFSGANVLTFGAGSRLTVL.

The V and J genes are TRBV15 and TRBJ2-7, with D tentatively TRBD1 (5 bases). CDR1 LNHNV and CDR2 YYDKDF come from the germline V gene (reference sequence). CDR3 length: 15 residues. V was pared by 0 bases and J by 2 bases, with 11 bases between. The DNA of the CDR3 is TGTGCCACCAGCAGAGATCAGGGTCCCACCTACGAGCAGTACGTC. Translated: CATSRDQGPTYEQYV.

This clonotype was seen repeatedly, ten times or more. This chain links TRBV12-3 or TRBV12-4 with TRBJ2-7; unclear D gene. The ends were cut back, 6 bases at V and 4 bases at J, with 10 bases in the middle. The CDR3 extends over 12 amino acids. The CDR3 sequence: CASSSGRYEQYF. The CDR3, as DNA: TGTGCCAGCAGCTCCGGGCGGTACGAGCAGTACTTC.

This clonotype occurred many times. Here the CDR3 DNA reads TGTGCCACCAGCAGTCCTGGGGGGCAGGAGAGCACAGATACGCAGTATTTT. Translated: CATSSPGGQESTDTQYF. The gene calls are TRBV15 and TRBJ2-3; TRBD1 or TRBD2 may be the D gene (6 bases each). V was cut by 3 bases and J by 0 bases, with 16 bases left in between. The CDR3 extends over 17 amino acids. From germline, CDR1 is LNHNV and CDR2 YYDKDF (reference sequence).